The source of this T cell receptor (beta chain) is a study of human T cells and chemical hapten exposure. The V and J ends lost 0 bases and 2 bases respectively, with 10 bases between them. CDR1 SGHRS and CDR2 YFSETQ come from the germline V gene. CDR3 length equals 15 residues. Time point: pre-sensitization, week 0. Treatment: therapeutic diphenylcyclopropenone sensitization with weekly scalp DPC. A single record per CDR3 protein comes from TCRdb applying MiXCR to the RACE reads. The profile covers fewer than 300,000 distinct CDR3 sequences, with 7.5% to 10% appearing a single time and less than 3% taken by the ten largest.

Sequenced here: whole blood, sampled in connection with sensitization to the hapten diphenylcyclopropenone (DPC). This clonotype was sampled from a woman between 35 and 50 years old with alopecia areata. Some clones in this sample may be carry-over from other donors' samples. This chain joins TRBV5-1 and TRBJ2-3; D remains ambiguous. The CDR3 bases are TGCGCCAGCAGCTTGGAAGTCGGTTCCACAGATACGCAGTATTTT. Protein product: CASSLEVGSTDTQYF.